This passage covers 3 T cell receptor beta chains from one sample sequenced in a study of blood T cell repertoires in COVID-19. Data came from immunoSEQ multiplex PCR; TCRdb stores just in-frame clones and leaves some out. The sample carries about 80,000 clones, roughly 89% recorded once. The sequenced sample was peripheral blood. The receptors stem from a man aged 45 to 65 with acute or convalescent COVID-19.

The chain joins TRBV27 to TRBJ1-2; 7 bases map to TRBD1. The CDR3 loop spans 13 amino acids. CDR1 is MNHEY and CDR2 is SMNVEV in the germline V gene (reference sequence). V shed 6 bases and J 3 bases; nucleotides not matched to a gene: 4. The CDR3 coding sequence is TGTGCCAGCAGGGGGGACAGTTACTATGGCTACACCTTC. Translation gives CASRGDSYYGYTF.

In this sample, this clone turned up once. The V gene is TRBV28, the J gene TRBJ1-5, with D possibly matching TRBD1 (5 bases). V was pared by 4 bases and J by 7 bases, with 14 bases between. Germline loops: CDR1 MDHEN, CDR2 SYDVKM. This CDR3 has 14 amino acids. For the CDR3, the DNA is TGTGCCAGCAGTTCTACAGGTACTATACAGCCCCAGCATTTT. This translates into CASSSTGTIQPQHF.

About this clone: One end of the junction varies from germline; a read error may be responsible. In DNA, the CDR3 is TGTGCCAGCAGCGAAGCGGGGGCTTTAGGACAGACCCAGTACTTC. Residues: CASSEAGALGQTQYF. The rearrangement uses TRBV2 and TRBJ2-5, with 8 bases lining up with TRBD2. This CDR3 has 15 residues. Germline V lookup: CDR1 SNHLY, CDR2 FYNNEI.